One sample yielded the 14 T cell receptor beta chains listed below, sequenced in a study of CD8 T cells in Susac syndrome. RNA in amounts of about 0.5 to 1 ug was reverse transcribed with random hexamers. TCRdb reanalysed the immunoSEQ multiplex PCR reads using MiXCR and keeps one entry per CDR3 protein. The table records approximately 120,000 distinct CDR3 sequences, about 93% of them present only once. Sequencing was performed on CD4+ T cells from PBMCs. The receptors here all came from a human donor in good health.

This chain joins TRBV7-9 and TRBJ2-1, with D unclear. The germline CDR1 and CDR2 sequences are SEHNR and FQNEAQ (reference sequence). Trimming left V 4 bases short and J 0 bases short, with 13 bases between. This CDR3 comprises 16 residues. The CDR3 region is CASSSTGGSSYNEQFF. DNA of the CDR3: TGTGCCAGCAGCTCGACCGGCGGTAGCTCCTACAATGAGCAGTTCTTC.

The rearrangement joins TRBV18 to TRBJ1-2, with TRBD1 matching 10 bases. Germline values: CDR1 KGHSH, CDR2 LQKENI. This CDR3 has 15 residues. After removal of 1 base from V and 6 bases from J, the junction contained 5 bases not matched to a gene. The CDR3: CASSPRTGGEDGYTF. In DNA, the CDR3 is TGTGCCAGCTCACCACGGACAGGGGGAGAGGATGGCTACACCTTC.

V is TRBV18 and J is TRBJ1-5, with a possible D match to TRBD1 (6 bases). The CDR3 runs 15 residues. Trimming stripped 6 bases from V and 6 bases from J, with 18 bases between. CDR1 is KGHSH and CDR2 is LQKENI in the germline V gene. This CDR3 is CASSPLMGASQPQHF. CDR3 nucleotide sequence: TGTGCCAGCTCCCCCTTGATGGGGGCAAGTCAGCCCCAGCATTTT.

The V gene is TRBV29-1, the J gene TRBJ1-2, with 7 bases fitting TRBD1. Germline V CDR1 and CDR2: SQVTM, ANQGSEA. Trimming cost V 5 bases and J 5 bases; bases outside gene matches: 8. The CDR3 runs 13 residues. The CDR3 is CSVSTGTSYGYTF. The CDR3, as DNA: TGCAGCGTTTCGACAGGGACGAGTTATGGCTACACCTTC.

This chain joins TRBV11-2 and TRBJ2-7; D not certain. Trimming took 7 bases from V and 6 from J, leaving 16 bases between them. The CDR3 contains 13 residues. Germline-derived CDR1 and CDR2 are SGHAT and FQNNGV. The CDR3 loop reads CASNVANLAEQYF. The CDR3 coding sequence is TGTGCCAGCAACGTAGCTAACCTCGCCGAGCAGTACTTC.

The sample holds a few counts of this clonotype. The J gene is TRBJ2-1, the V gene TRBV18, with D maybe TRBD2 (6 bases). Germline CDR1 is KGHSH and CDR2 is LQKENI. There are 14 residues in the CDR3. Between the trimmed V and J ends, which lost 3 bases and 1 base, there was a span of 7 bases. The CDR3, as DNA: TGTGCCAGCTCACCGGGGGGATCCTACAATGAGCAGTTCTTC. It translates to CASSPGGSYNEQFF.

The chain uses TRBV7-9 and TRBJ2-5; unclear D gene. CDR3 size: 12 residues. Trimming stripped 2 bases from V and 5 bases from J, with 6 bases between. CDR1 is SEHNR, CDR2 FQNEAQ, per germline (reference sequence). The CDR3 reads CASSLSVETQYF. The DNA of the CDR3 is TGTGCCAGCAGCTTATCGGTGGAGACCCAGTACTTC.

The chain couples TRBV12-3 or TRBV12-4 to TRBJ1-5; 7 bases match TRBD1. The CDR3 totals 15 residues. The V and J ends lost 6 bases and 5 bases, in that order; junction bases with no gene match: 10. CDR3 in amino acids: CASSDQGGVYQPQHF. The CDR3 nucleotides read TGTGCCAGCAGCGATCAAGGGGGCGTGTATCAGCCCCAGCATTTT.

The gene calls are TRBV6-5 and TRBJ1-4, with a tentative D call TRBD1 (6 bases). The germline V gene encodes CDR1 MNHEY and CDR2 SVGAGI. V was clipped by 2 bases and J by 10 bases, with 20 bases between them. The CDR3 contains 16 residues. The CDR3 DNA follows: TGTGCCAGCAGTTACACGTGGACAGCGGGTCAGGGAAAACTGTTTTTT. Protein product: CASSYTWTAGQGKLFF.

The V and J genes are TRBV5-4 and TRBJ2-5; 11 positions agree with TRBD2. CDR3 length: 15 amino acids. The trim removed 1 base at V and 6 bases at J, leaving 5 bases unmatched. Germline loops: CDR1 SGHNT, CDR2 YYREEE (reference sequence). As DNA, the CDR3 is TGTGCCAGCAGCTTGTACGGGACTAGCGGAAAGACCCAGTACTTC. Protein product: CASSLYGTSGKTQYF.

This chain connects TRBV5-1 to TRBJ1-1, with TRBD1 identical over 7 bases. There are 14 residues in the CDR3. Germline V gives CDR1 SGHRS, CDR2 YFSETQ. Trimming cost V 4 bases and J 5 bases; bases outside gene matches: 8. CDR3 sequence (DNA): TGCGCCAGCAGCCAGGGGACAGCGGAGACTGAAGCTTTCTTT. This encodes CASSQGTAETEAFF.

V usage is TRBV7-9 and J usage is TRBJ1-4; D unresolved. The length of the CDR3 is 15 residues. V lost 5 bases and J 7 bases, leaving 17 bases between the germline ends. Germline CDR1 reads SEHNR; CDR2 reads FQNEAQ (reference sequence). This CDR3 reads CASSADGYSSEKLFF. Written as DNA, the CDR3 is TGTGCCAGCAGCGCAGACGGGTACTCCAGTGAAAAACTGTTTTTT.

The gene calls are TRBV7-2 and TRBJ2-7, with D unclear. The V end lost 1 base, the J end lost 2 bases, and 6 bases lay between the germline ends. Germline V gene lookup returns CDR1 SGHTA and CDR2 FQGNSA. This CDR3 contains 13 residues. The CDR3, as DNA: TGTGCCAGCAGCTTAGATCCTCCCTACGAGCAGTACTTC. Translating it yields CASSLDPPYEQYF.

The gene calls are TRBV5-6 and TRBJ2-7, with TRBD2 matching 10 bases. The CDR3 loop spans 14 amino acids. Looked up from germline, CDR1 is SGHDT and CDR2 is YYEEEE. V lost 3 bases and J lost 9; bases outside the gene matches: 9. The CDR3 sequence: CASSSPGLAGVQYF. CDR3 nucleotide sequence: TGTGCCAGCAGCTCTCCGGGGCTAGCGGGAGTGCAGTACTTC.